The T cell receptor beta chain described here comes from a study of blood T cell repertoires in COVID-19. A word on this clone: The identical CDR3 is also encoded by other nucleotide sequences in the sample.

Original processing methods: Nucleated cell number was recorded as an estimate derived from reference gene primer amplification. Using immunoSEQ multiplex PCR, the repertoire was profiled, and TCRdb retains in-frame clones only, with some absent. That table furnishes V, J and clone size, whereas the DNA furnished D and trimming. The sample shows about 250,000 clones, around 81% of them seen only once. The CDR3 is made up of 16 amino acids. Trimming left V 0 bases short and J 0 bases short, with 11 bases between. Germline loops: CDR1 SGHRS, CDR2 YFSETQ. This clonotype was sampled from a middle-aged man with active or convalescent COVID-19. This chain uses TRBV5-1 with TRBJ2-3; TRBD2 is a possible D gene (6 bases). Source material: peripheral blood. CDR3 coding DNA: TGCGCCAGCAGCTTGGCAGGCGGGGCTAGCACAGATACGCAGTATTTT. Translating it yields CASSLAGGASTDTQYF.